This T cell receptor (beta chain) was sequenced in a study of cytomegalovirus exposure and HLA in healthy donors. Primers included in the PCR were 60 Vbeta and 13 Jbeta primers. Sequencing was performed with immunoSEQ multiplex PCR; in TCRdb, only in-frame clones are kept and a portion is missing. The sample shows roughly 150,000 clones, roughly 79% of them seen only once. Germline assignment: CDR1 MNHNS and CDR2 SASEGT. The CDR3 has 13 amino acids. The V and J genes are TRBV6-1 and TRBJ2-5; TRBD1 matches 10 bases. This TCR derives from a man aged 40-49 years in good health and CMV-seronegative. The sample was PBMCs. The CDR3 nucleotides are TGTGCTCAATCCGGGACAGGGGCTGAGACCCAGTACTTC. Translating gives CAQSGTGAETQYF.